This TCR beta chain was sequenced in a study of T-cell memory formation after mild COVID-19. TCRdb reprocessed the 5' RACE reads with MiXCR, giving one entry per CDR3 protein. Among 400,000 to 450,000 distinct CDR3 sequences listed, under 20% were seen once. The CDR3 is 13 residues long. Germline values: CDR1 LNHDA, CDR2 SQIVND (reference sequence). V lost 3 bases and J lost 6, with 11 bases in between. Sequencing was performed on PBMCs or a T cell subset sorted from them (not recorded which). The rearrangement joins TRBV19 to TRBJ2-5; the D gene is possibly TRBD2 (6 bases). The TCR was taken from a young man who had mild COVID-19 (a few samples of this study predate the infection). Cell type and time point are not known. Written as DNA, the CDR3 is TGTGCCAGTAGTATTCCGGGCGGGAAGACCCAGTACTTC. This encodes CASSIPGGKTQYF.